The 9 T cell receptor beta chains reported below all come from one sample, sequenced in a study of OX40 agonist ivuxolimab in advanced cancers. The repertoire was sequenced with immunoSEQ multiplex PCR; TCRdb's copy has only in-frame clones and lacks some. The sample includes over 95,000 clones, about 87% of them seen just once. This specimen was CD4+ or CD8+ T cells sorted from blood, taken in a trial of the OX40 agonist ivuxolimab. The receptors originated from an adult with an advanced solid tumor such as melanoma, head and neck, liver or kidney cancer.

This chain uses TRBV7-2 with TRBJ1-1; D is unresolved. The CDR3 spans 13 residues. Germline V gene sequence: CDR1 SGHTA, CDR2 FQGNSA. V was cut by 4 bases and J by 1 base, with 7 bases left in between. The CDR3 region is CASSSGQNTEAFF. The CDR3 DNA follows: TGTGCCAGCAGCTCGGGCCAGAACACTGAAGCTTTCTTT.

The V call is TRBV7-2, the J call TRBJ1-1, with no clear D. The length of the CDR3 is 13 residues. The V gene lost 3 bases and the J gene lost 8 bases, with 13 bases spanning the gap. CDR1 and CDR2 (germline): SGHTA, FQGNSA. DNA for the CDR3: TGTGCCAGCAGCTTTGGAGGAGGGAGAGAAGCTTTCTTT. Protein product: CASSFGGGREAFF.

V and J are TRBV4-3 and TRBJ2-7; 8 bases line up with TRBD1. This CDR3 has 17 residues. V gave up 0 bases and J gave up 0 bases; unmatched junction bases: 7. CDR1 is LGHNA and CDR2 is YSLEER in the germline V gene. The DNA of the CDR3 is TGCGCCAGCAGCCAAGAGACAGGGGCGAGGAGCTCCTACGAGCAGTACTTC. This encodes CASSQETGARSSYEQYF.

V and J are TRBV30 and TRBJ1-1; tentatively, D is TRBD1 (5 bases). The CDR3 covers 14 residues. V was pared by 1 base and J by 0 bases, with 9 bases between. The germline gives CDR1 GTSNPN, CDR2 SVGIG (reference sequence). CDR3 nucleotide sequence: TGTGCCTGGAGTGGGATGGGACTGAACACTGAAGCTTTCTTT. This codes for CAWSGMGLNTEAFF.

This chain links TRBV7-6 with TRBJ1-1; TRBD1 matches 7 bases. Germline V gene sequence: CDR1 SGHVS, CDR2 FNYEAQ. There are 14 residues in the CDR3. With 5 bases clipped from V and 7 bases from J, the junction kept 10 bases outside the gene matches. CDR3 nucleotide sequence: TGTGCCAGCAGCCCTAACAGGGGCCTGGTTGAAGCTTTCTTT. Translated, it gives CASSPNRGLVEAFF.

V is TRBV7-2 and J is TRBJ2-3, with a possible D match to TRBD1 (6 bases). This CDR3 comprises 14 residues. Germline V CDR1 and CDR2: SGHTA, FQGNSA. The germline V and J ends were trimmed by 5 bases and 5 bases, with 14 bases remaining between them. The CDR3 protein is CASSQAGAGDTQYF. The CDR3 bases are TGTGCCAGCAGCCAGGCAGGGGCCGGAGATACGCAGTATTTT.

The chain uses TRBV2 and TRBJ2-7; 10 bases are shared with TRBD1. The trim removed 6 bases at V and 5 bases at J, leaving 7 bases unmatched. The CDR3 has 14 amino acids. CDR1 and CDR2 from the germline V gene are SNHLY and FYNNEI. The CDR3 DNA is TGTGCCAGCAGCCCGGGACAGGGGTACGACGAGCAGTACTTC. As protein: CASSPGQGYDEQYF. Full variable domain (missing parts from reference TRBV2 and TRBJ2-7): EPEVTQTPSHQVTQMGQEVILRCVPISNHLYFYWYRQILGQKVEFLVSFYNNEISEKSEIFDDQFSVERPDGSNFTLKIRSTKLEDSAMYFCASSPGQGYDEQYFGPGTRLTVT.

The chain joins TRBV4-3 to TRBJ1-2, with 8 bases matching TRBD1. Unmatched junction bases numbered 4, after V lost 0 bases and J lost 1 base. CDR1 LGHNA and CDR2 YSLEER come from the germline V gene. CDR3 size: 16 residues. This CDR3 is CASSQDQDRVNYGYTF. The DNA of the CDR3 is TGCGCCAGCAGCCAAGATCAGGACAGGGTTAACTATGGCTACACCTTC.

The J gene is TRBJ1-3, the V gene TRBV6-6; TRBD1 matches at 8 bases. The junction had 6 bases not matched to a gene; V was cut back by 6 bases and J by 2 bases. CDR3 length equals 15 residues. Germline CDR1 reads MNHNY; CDR2 reads SVGAGI (reference sequence). The CDR3 spells CASRTRTGPGNTIYF. The CDR3 coding sequence is TGTGCCAGCAGAACTCGGACAGGGCCTGGAAACACCATATATTTT.